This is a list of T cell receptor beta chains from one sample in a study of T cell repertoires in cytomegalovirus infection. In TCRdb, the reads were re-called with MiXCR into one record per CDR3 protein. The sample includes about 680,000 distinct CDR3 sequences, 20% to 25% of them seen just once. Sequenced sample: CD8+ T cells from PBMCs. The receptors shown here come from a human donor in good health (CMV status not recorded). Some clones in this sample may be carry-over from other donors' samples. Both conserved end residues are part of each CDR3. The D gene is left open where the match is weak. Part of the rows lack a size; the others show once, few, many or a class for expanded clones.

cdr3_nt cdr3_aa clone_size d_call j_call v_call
TGTGCCAGCAGCCCCGGGACAGGGGGTGTAAGCTACAATGAGCAGTTCTTC CASSPGTGGVSYNEQFF many TRBD1 TRBJ2-1 TRBV7-6
TGTGCCAGCAGCTCAGAGCGCAATGAGCAGTTCTTC CASSSERNEQFF - - TRBJ2-1 TRBV11-3
TGTGCCAGCAGTTACCCACCCGGGCACCAAGAGACCCAGTACTTC CASSYPPGHQETQYF many - TRBJ2-5 TRBV6-6
TGTGCCAGCAGCTTAGAACGGGCGCTTCAAGAGACCCAGTACTTC CASSLERALQETQYF many - TRBJ2-5 TRBV7-6
TGTGCCAGCAGTTTTACGGGGGACACAGATACGCAGTATTTT CASSFTGDTDTQYF many - TRBJ2-3 TRBV12-3/TRBV12-4
TGTGCCAGCAGCACCGGGGCCAGCTATGGCTACGCCTTC CASSTGASYGYAF - - TRBJ1-2 TRBV7-6
TGTGCCAGCAATAGCGGGGGGAACAATGAGCAGTTCTTC CASNSGGNNEQFF many TRBD2 TRBJ2-1 TRBV6-2/TRBV6-3
TGTGCCAGCAGTTACTCGAGTGCTTCAGAAGCTTTCTTT CASSYSSASEAFF - - TRBJ1-1 TRBV6-2/TRBV6-3
TGTGCCAGCAGCCCTGAAACCTCCTACTACAATGAGCAGTTCTTC CASSPETSYYNEQFF many - TRBJ2-1 TRBV7-2
TGCAGTGCTCCGGACCCGATGTATGGCTACACCTTC CSAPDPMYGYTF few - TRBJ1-2 TRBV20-1
TGTGCCAGCAGTTTATTCCCAGGGGCTAGCAATCAGCCCCAGCATTTT CASSLFPGASNQPQHF many - TRBJ1-5 TRBV28
TGTGCCAGCAGTAGACGACAGGAGGGCTATGGCTACACCTTC CASSRRQEGYGYTF few - TRBJ1-2 TRBV27
TGTGCCAGCAGCTTAGAAGCCGATGTGAACACTGAAGCTTTCTTT CASSLEADVNTEAFF many - TRBJ1-1 TRBV7-6
TGTGCCAGCAGCTTAGTAGACAGGGGGTTACTTGGCTACACCTTC CASSLVDRGLLGYTF - TRBD1 TRBJ1-2 TRBV7-6
TGTGCCAGCAGTTTAGGGGGAGGGACCCAGTACTTC CASSLGGGTQYF - - TRBJ2-5 TRBV7-8
TGTGCCATCAGTGAGGGACAGGCGAACACCGGGGAGCTGTTTTTT CAISEGQANTGELFF - TRBD1 TRBJ2-2 TRBV10-3
TGTGTCAGCAGCGACCAGGGTCTCCCCTGGACCGGGGAGCTGTTTTTT CVSSDQGLPWTGELFF - - TRBJ2-2 TRBV7-2
TGCAGTGCTAGATCCCGACAGGGGGCCTTTGAAAAACTGTTTTTT CSARSRQGAFEKLFF - TRBD1 TRBJ1-4 TRBV20-1
TGTGCCAGCAGCCGGGACGGTACTACCCCCCGGGCCAAAAACATTCAGTACTTC CASSRDGTTPRAKNIQYF few - TRBJ2-4 TRBV6-5
TGCAGTGCTAGAGACAGGGGGATGAACACTGAAGCTTTCTTT CSARDRGMNTEAFF few TRBD1 TRBJ1-1 TRBV20-1
TGTGCCAGCACCTGGACTAGCGGGGCGCTCAATGAGCAGTTCTTC CASTWTSGALNEQFF - TRBD2 TRBJ2-1 TRBV4-2
TGCAGTGCTAGAGCCCCCGATAGGGTCAGGCCCTCCAATCAGCCCCAGCATTTT CSARAPDRVRPSNQPQHF - - TRBJ1-5 TRBV20-1
TGTGCCAGCAGCCCGCCTTGGACAGGGACTTCCTTCTCTTATGGCTACACCTTC CASSPPWTGTSFSYGYTF - TRBD1 TRBJ1-2 TRBV7-9
TGTGCCAGCAGCTCCCACAGGGCAACAGATACGCAGTATTTT CASSSHRATDTQYF many - TRBJ2-3 TRBV7-2
TGTGCCAGCAGCTTAGGAATTTGGACACCCGACCCCAATGAGCAGTTCTTC CASSLGIWTPDPNEQFF many - TRBJ2-1 TRBV7-2
TGTGCCGCCGGGGAAAATCAGCCCCAGCATTTT CAAGENQPQHF few - TRBJ1-5 TRBV15
TGTGCTAGTGCCCCGGACGGGAACACCGGGGAGCTGTTTTTT CASAPDGNTGELFF - - TRBJ2-2 TRBV12-5
TGTGCCAGCAGCTTTTTAGCGCAAGAGACCCAGTACTTC CASSFLAQETQYF many - TRBJ2-5 TRBV7-6
TGCAGCGCCGAAGAACTAGTCACCGGGGAGCTGTTTTTT CSAEELVTGELFF - - TRBJ2-2 TRBV29-1
TGTGCCAGCAGCTTACCGAGACAGGTCCCTGACACCGGGGAGCTGTTTTTT CASSLPRQVPDTGELFF many - TRBJ2-2 TRBV7-6
TGTGCCAGCAGCCCAAGGACAGGGAGGGCAGACACCATATATTTT CASSPRTGRADTIYF many TRBD1 TRBJ1-3 TRBV7-9
TGCAGTGCTAGAGATGAGGCCGGGGTCAGAACAGATACGCAGTATTTT CSARDEAGVRTDTQYF few - TRBJ2-3 TRBV20-1
TGTGCCATCCTTACCGCTAACACTGAAGCTTTCTTT CAILTANTEAFF few - TRBJ1-1 TRBV28
TGTGCCAGCAGCGACAGGTCCTTTTATCAGCCCCAGCATTTT CASSDRSFYQPQHF few - TRBJ1-5 TRBV5-8
TGTGCCAGCAGCCATAAACCTAATTGGGAACCCAATGAGCAGTTCTTC CASSHKPNWEPNEQFF - - TRBJ2-1 TRBV5-6
TGTGCGGTCGACGGCCAACTACAAAGAAATCTACGATTC CAVDGQLQRNLRF - - TRBJ2-7 TRBV2
TGTGCCAGCAGTACTCCGGGACAGGGGATCTACAATGAGCAGTTCTTC CASSTPGQGIYNEQFF many TRBD1 TRBJ2-1 TRBV6-1
TGTGCCAGCAGTTTACCCATGTTAAACACTGAAGCTTTCTTT CASSLPMLNTEAFF - - TRBJ1-1 TRBV28
TGCAGCGTTGAAGCCATACTAGCGGGGGGACCCCAAGAGACCCAGTACTTC CSVEAILAGGPQETQYF few TRBD2 TRBJ2-5 TRBV29-1
TGTGCCAGCAGCCCACTAGCGGGGGGGCTCGCGAACACCGGGGAGCTGTTTTTT CASSPLAGGLANTGELFF - TRBD2 TRBJ2-2 TRBV7-3
TGTGCCAGCAGTTTATCTCCTCGTCAGGGGTTCTTC CASSLSPRQGFF - - TRBJ2-1 TRBV28
TGTGCCAGCAGTCGGGCGGGGGCCGGGGAGACCCAGTACTTC CASSRAGAGETQYF many - TRBJ2-5 TRBV28
TGTGCCAGCAGCCCCCCTGATGGGAGGAACACCGGGGAGCTGTTTTTT CASSPPDGRNTGELFF many - TRBJ2-2 TRBV7-8
TGTGCCAGCAGTTACTTACGGGACACCTACGAGCAGTACTTC CASSYLRDTYEQYF few - TRBJ2-7 TRBV6-2/TRBV6-3
TGTGCCAGCAACTTGGGAGGGGAAGATACGCAGTATTTT CASNLGGEDTQYF many TRBD2 TRBJ2-3 TRBV7-8
TGCACCTCCCCCAGTAACGACACCGGGGAGCTGTTTTTT CTSPSNDTGELFF - - TRBJ2-2 TRBV20-1
TGTGCCAGCAGTGACACGGGGGAAGGTGCAGATACGCAGTATTTT CASSDTGEGADTQYF many - TRBJ2-3 TRBV6-4
TGTGCCAGCACCGAGGGGCAGTTCTACAATGAGCAGTTCTTC CASTEGQFYNEQFF - - TRBJ2-1 TRBV6-6
TGTGCCAGCAGCGGAGAGGTAGAGGGCTGGGATCAGCCCCAGCATTTT CASSGEVEGWDQPQHF few - TRBJ1-5 TRBV7-9
TGTGCCAGCAGTCATCTACCCCGGACAGTCTATAATTCACCCCTCCACTTT CASSHLPRTVYNSPLHF - - TRBJ1-6 TRBV28
TGTGCCAGCAGTTCCCCAGTTATGAACACTGAAGCTTTCTTT CASSSPVMNTEAFF many - TRBJ1-1 TRBV6-5
TGTGCCAGGGGGCTCTACAATGAGCAGTTCTTC CARGLYNEQFF - - TRBJ2-1 TRBV2
TGTGCCAGCAGCCCGCAGGGGCCGAATGAGCAGTTCTTC CASSPQGPNEQFF few - TRBJ2-1 TRBV5-5
TGTGCCAGCAGCCAATTAGGGGCTCCAGATACGCAGTATTTT CASSQLGAPDTQYF - - TRBJ2-3 TRBV14
TGTGCCAGCAGCACTTCCGCGGTAGCGGGGGAGAAACGTACGTCGAACACCGGGGAGCTGTTTTTT CASSTSAVAGEKRTSNTGELFF - TRBD2 TRBJ2-2 TRBV27
TGTGCCAGCAGAAGCCTCCGGGACAACAATGAAAAACTGTTTTTT CASRSLRDNNEKLFF - - TRBJ1-4 TRBV6-1
TGTGCCAGCTCAATTCCAGGGATGGCCAAAAACATTCAGTACTTC CASSIPGMAKNIQYF - - TRBJ2-4 TRBV18
TGTGCCAGCAGTTTTTTCGGGGCCCCCTACAATGAGCAGTTCTTC CASSFFGAPYNEQFF - - TRBJ2-1 TRBV28